The T cell receptor beta chain under discussion was sequenced for a study of cytomegalovirus exposure and HLA in healthy donors (TCRdb year 2017). A note on the overall study: An earlier analysis of 550 to 700 of the donors reported 276 Gb of sequence data and more than 90 million unique TCR beta sequences from 150 million to 200 million T cells. In the later analysis, no new phenotypic data were used to find candidate immune exposures; instead, reliance was placed on TCR beta sequences and their occurrence across donors. Donor age, sex, ethnicity and CMV serostatus were compiled alongside the repertoire data. Across 398 genotyped donors of the cohort, an average of roughly 250,000 unique TCR beta nucleotide sequences per donor were sequenced, and roughly a sixth of those sequences were non-productive. In an earlier analysis of 550 to 700 of the donors, high-throughput TCR beta sequencing was used to judge whether each TCR beta V gene segment behaved as functional or pseudogenic. Four or five DR-DQ haplotypes were treated as single units for association and clustering because of strong linkage in the cohort. Both class I and class II loci were covered by HLA typing, at four-digit resolution. A later analysis re-examined previously published TCR beta repertoires from 500 to 700 donors and added high-resolution HLA genotyping to investigate patterns of TCR occurrence. Genome-wide SNP genotypes for about 65% of the roughly 670 donors were used in a later genetic analysis, which treated that subset as a discovery cohort. An early release covering over 500 HLA-typed donors comprised 250 to 350 gigabases of sequencing data and roughly 86 million unique TCR sequences. To predict cytomegalovirus infection status, the study combined high-throughput TCR immunosequencing, statistical association of individual TCRs with disease status, and machine learning. A separate validation cohort of roughly 130 different subjects was used in addition to the roughly 640-subject first cohort. The study profiled the T cell repertoires of fewer than 850 subjects by immunosequencing and related them to cytomegalovirus serostatus. All discovery cohort repertoires had been generated on a single sequencing platform. Of the roughly 400 genotyped donors, about 80% fell in the genetic ancestry cluster associated with self-reported Caucasian donors. The study was designed to test whether signatures of past pathogen exposure could be identified by cataloging public T cell receptors. Typing coverage varied by locus: 629-630 donors for A, B, C, DRB1 and DQB1; approximately 520 for DQA1; approximately 570 for DPA1; roughly 450 for DPB1. Study-level results and caveats: Compared with equally common non-associated chains, HLA-associated TCR beta chains in a later analysis were more clonally expanded and had lower generation probabilities. Fewer than 20 rarely observed V segments, including chromosome 9 orphons, were excluded from the earlier analysis of about 610 of the donors because counts were too low. In an earlier analysis of some 640 of the donors, most TCR beta V segments were observed in productive rearrangements about 87% or about 30% of the time, broadly matching IMGT annotations. Compared with the 666-donor mean, donors in an Asian-associated ancestry cluster had fewer N-insertions in productive TCRs, according to a later genetic analysis. A few of the identified cytomegalovirus-associated TCR beta chains were confirmed in vitro to be specific for cytomegalovirus antigens. The study gave a list of about 150 TCR beta chains associated with cytomegalovirus. A later analysis reported that several top co-occurrence clusters appeared linked to parvovirus B19, influenza, CMV and Epstein-Barr virus. In a later analysis, the rate of TCR association differed among HLA loci, with DRB1 alleles having the most associated TCRs and HLA-C alleles having the fewest. At a false discovery rate of 0.05, a later analysis linked around 15,000 TCR beta sequences to specific HLA alleles. V-gene and J-gene trimming of TCR beta chains was associated with a missense DCLRE1C variant in a later genetic analysis, and the association was replicated in an independent cohort. In this cohort, only TCR beta chains were sequenced, and detectable features were limited by the absence of alpha or paired-chain data. It was suggested by the authors that the approach could potentially be generalized to other disease states and immunological phenotypes. The classifier was reported to diagnose cytomegalovirus status with high specificity and sensitivity in both the original and validation cohorts. Because some donors lacked HLA typing at each locus, the association tests relied only on the typed subset. Linkage disequilibrium might explain the correlated functional status among segregating V segments, but an unknown experimental factor could not be excluded. Presence/absence analyses assumed roughly uniform sequencing depth across donors, an assumption that may not hold. A later analysis found that most CMV-associated TCR beta chains appeared HLA-restricted, with HLA associations seemingly driven largely by CMV exposure. A further reported finding was that TCR beta sequences accurately predicted the HLA-A and HLA-B alleles for most subjects in the first cohort. A cluster of highly shared sequence variants was judged likely to be a technical artifact of the sequencing pipeline. While some public TCRs were present in many individuals, most TCR sequences turned up only very rarely across donors. When HLA alleles, especially DR and DQ, strongly co-occurred, TCR associations were difficult to assign to individual alleles. Some IMGT-functional V segments, including TRBV6-2 and TRBV6-3, could not be told apart with the 87-base-pair reads, so those segments were excluded. CMV serostatus was the only immune exposure information available for the cohort.

The library was obtained by the immunoSEQ multiplex PCR assay. A mixture of 60 forward primers for TCR Vbeta segments and 13 reverse primers for TCR Jbeta segments was used in the multiplex PCR. The CDR3 region of rearranged TCR beta genes was amplified from genomic DNA by a multiplex PCR assay. The amplified TCR beta libraries were sequenced on the Illumina HiSeq System as 87-base-pair reads. Regarding the original processing steps: Across the 670 or so repertoires, a later analysis counted 78 million or so unique TCR beta chains, around 11 million of which were shared by at least two donors. A nearest-neighbor algorithm error-corrected the raw reads and collapsed the reads into unique sequences, merging closely related sequences to remove PCR and sequencing errors. CDR3 sequences were aligned to IMGT reference sequences to assign V, D and J gene segments. For a sequence to be retained, at least a six-nucleotide match to both a V gene segment and a J gene segment was required. Rearrangements were classified as productive when the CDR3 lacked stop codons and remained in frame with V and J, and all other rearrangements were classified as non-productive. CDR3 was defined according to IMGT convention as the region running from the second conserved V-encoded cysteine to the conserved J-encoded phenylalanine. The earlier analysis of about 610 of the donors excluded sequences that lacked an unambiguous match to a single V gene segment. In an earlier analysis of approximately 590 of the donors, a V segment was called functional when productive rearrangements were above 56.7%, and segregating when the standard deviation between donors exceeded 5%. To diagnose cytomegalovirus status from the catalog of TCR beta chain sequences, a statistical classification framework was built. V and J gene assignment, in a later analysis, came from comparing TCR nucleotide sequences with IMGT/GENE-DB human TR gene sequences. Using the TCRdist pipeline, a later analysis assigned CDR3 sequences along with most-parsimonious VDJ recombination scenarios. A later analysis defined each TCR beta chain by its CDR3 amino acid sequence plus V-gene family, and excluded reads lacking a unique V-gene family. In a later analysis, a few hundred highly shared, low-generation-probability nucleotide sequences were removed to address suspected cross-contamination and a sequencing artifact. In a later analysis, a clonal expansion index for each public chain was calculated from normalized within-repertoire ranks of inferred template counts. In a later analysis, generation probabilities were computed using a VDJ recombination model fitted to out-of-frame rearrangements, and the results were checked against IGoR. In a later analysis, TCR-TCR, TCR-HLA and TCR-CMV co-occurrence was scored with hypergeometric tests, and a repertoire-size bias correction was applied to TCR pairs. False discovery rates were estimated in a later analysis by permuting HLA or CMV assignments 20 times. A later analysis grouped co-occurring TCRs with DBSCAN, adding TCRdist sequence similarity when clustering within HLA-allele-positive subsets. Repertoires with fewer than 30,000 or more than 120,000 public chains, plus five repertoires with anomalous nucleotide sharing, were excluded from co-occurrence clustering. The source is immuneACCESS, and TCRdb retained only in-frame sequences with V and J called. Part of the clones is not carried over; for the studies checked, unresolved V genes explain less than half of this, and the remainder is unexplained. From that table come the V and J calls and clone size; the DNA was used to work out D and trimming. The sample includes about 96,000 clones, with approximately 74% observed a single time. The ten largest clones take up around an eighth of the sample.

The cohort comprised around 690 healthy bone marrow donors. Cohort members were all nominally healthy when sampled, although unrecorded immune exposures were likely present. The donor was CMV seropositive and was included in the group of 250 to 350 seropositive cohort members. Each donor provided a peripheral blood sample, and peripheral blood mononuclear cells were used for TCR beta sequencing. Genomic DNA was extracted from the blood cell samples with the Qiagen DNeasy Blood Extraction Kit. In the case of this clone: Its antigen is still unknown. No clone much larger than this one lies a single base away; base qualities are absent.

According to the germline V gene, CDR1 reads KGHSH and CDR2 reads LQKENI. Deletion took 2 bases off V and 5 bases off J, with a span of 6 bases between the germline ends. The CDR3 goes from the cysteine to the phenylalanine over 12 residues. Just CDR3 DNA is preserved here, 36 bases in frame from base 1. The clonotype comes from a woman in her 70s in good health and CMV-seropositive. Recombination linked TRBV18 to TRBJ2-5, and the D gene may be TRBD2, 6 bases matching. The sample consisted of PBMCs. The DNA sequence is TGTGCCAGCTCACCAAGCGGGGAGACCCAGTACTTC. Translated, it gives CASSPSGETQYF.